This note documents a single T cell receptor (beta chain) sequence. The sample originates from a study of blood T cell repertoires in COVID-19. Participants, about 18 to 90 years old, spanned around 25 US areas. In assigning cohorts, the study relied on participant-reported clinical history. Profiling relied on immunoSEQ multiplex PCR, and the TCRdb table lists in-frame clones only, not all of them. The data hold under 200,000 clones, with 88% observed a single time. The V gene's germline CDR1 is SGHTA and CDR2 FQGNSA. The V and J ends lost 3 bases and 4 bases, in that order; junction bases with no gene match: 6. CDR3 length: 14 amino acids.

This chain uses TRBV7-2 with TRBJ2-7, with 7 bases that match TRBD1. The sequence was obtained from a woman aged 50 to 65 who had recovered from COVID-19. Sequencing was performed on PBMCs or T cells enriched from blood (not recorded which). The CDR3 sequence is CASSFETGWYEQYF. CDR3 sequence (DNA): TGTGCCAGCAGCTTCGAGACAGGGTGGTACGAGCAGTACTTC.